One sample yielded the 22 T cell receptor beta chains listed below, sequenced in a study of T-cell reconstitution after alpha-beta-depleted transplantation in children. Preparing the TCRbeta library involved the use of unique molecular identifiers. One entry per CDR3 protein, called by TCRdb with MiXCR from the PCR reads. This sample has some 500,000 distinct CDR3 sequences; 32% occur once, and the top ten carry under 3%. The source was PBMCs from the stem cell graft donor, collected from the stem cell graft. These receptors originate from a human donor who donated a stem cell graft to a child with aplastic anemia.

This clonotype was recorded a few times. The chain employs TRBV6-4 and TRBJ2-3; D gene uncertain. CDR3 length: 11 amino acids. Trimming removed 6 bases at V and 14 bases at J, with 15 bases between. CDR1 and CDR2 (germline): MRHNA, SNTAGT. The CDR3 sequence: CASRIGQSLYF. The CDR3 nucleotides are TGTGCCAGCAGGATAGGTCAGTCGTTGTATTTT.

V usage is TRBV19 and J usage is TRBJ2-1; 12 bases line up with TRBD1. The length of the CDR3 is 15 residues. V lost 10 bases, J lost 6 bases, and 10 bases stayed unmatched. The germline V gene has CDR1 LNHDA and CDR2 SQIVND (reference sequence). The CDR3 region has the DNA TGTGCCACCGCTCACCGGGACAGGGGGCTCAATGAGCAGTTCTTC. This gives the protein CATAHRDRGLNEQFF.

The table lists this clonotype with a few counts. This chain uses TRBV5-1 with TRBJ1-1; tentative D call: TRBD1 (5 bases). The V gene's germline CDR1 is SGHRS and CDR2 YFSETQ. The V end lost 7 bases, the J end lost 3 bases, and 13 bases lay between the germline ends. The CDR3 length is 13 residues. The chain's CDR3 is CASGALKDTEAFF. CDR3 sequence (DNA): TGCGCCAGCGGGGCTTTAAAGGACACTGAAGCTTTCTTT. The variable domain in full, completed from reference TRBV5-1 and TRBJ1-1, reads KAGVTQTPRYLIKTRGQQVTLSCSPISGHRSVSWYQQTPGQGLQFLFEYFSETQRNKGNFPGRFSGRQFSNSRSEMNVSTLELGDSALYLCASGALKDTEAFFGQGTRLTVV.

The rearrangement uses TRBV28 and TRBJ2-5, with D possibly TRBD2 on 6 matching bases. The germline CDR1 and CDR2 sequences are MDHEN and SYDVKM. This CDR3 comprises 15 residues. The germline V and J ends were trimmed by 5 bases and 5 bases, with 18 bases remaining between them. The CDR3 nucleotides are TGTGCCAGCAGTCCGCGGGACGCCACGAGGGAGACCCAGTACTTC. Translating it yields CASSPRDATRETQYF.

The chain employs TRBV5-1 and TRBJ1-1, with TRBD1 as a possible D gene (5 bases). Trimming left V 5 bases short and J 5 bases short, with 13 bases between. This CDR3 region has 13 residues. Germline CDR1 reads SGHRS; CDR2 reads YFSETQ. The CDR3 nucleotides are TGCGCCAGCAGGTGGGACCCAGCAACTGAAGCTTTCTTT. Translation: CASRWDPATEAFF.

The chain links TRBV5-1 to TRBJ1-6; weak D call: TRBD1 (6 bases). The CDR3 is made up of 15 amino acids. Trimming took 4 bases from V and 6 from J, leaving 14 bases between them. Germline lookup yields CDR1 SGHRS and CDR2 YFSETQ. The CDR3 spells CASSPRQDSNSPLHF. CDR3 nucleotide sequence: TGCGCCAGCAGCCCCCGACAGGACTCTAATTCACCCCTCCACTTT.

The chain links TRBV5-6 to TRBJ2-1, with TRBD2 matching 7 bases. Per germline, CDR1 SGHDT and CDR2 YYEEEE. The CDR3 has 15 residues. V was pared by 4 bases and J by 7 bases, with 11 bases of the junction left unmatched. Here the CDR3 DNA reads TGTGCCAGCAGCCGGGACTACCTCATTGCGAATGAGCAGTTCTTC. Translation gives CASSRDYLIANEQFF.

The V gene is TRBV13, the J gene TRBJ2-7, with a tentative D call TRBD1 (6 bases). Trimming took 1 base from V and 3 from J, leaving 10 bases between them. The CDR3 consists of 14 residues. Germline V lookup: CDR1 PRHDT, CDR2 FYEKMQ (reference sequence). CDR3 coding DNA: TGTGCCAGCAGCTTAGAAGGGGGATTCTACGAGCAGTACTTC. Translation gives CASSLEGGFYEQYF.

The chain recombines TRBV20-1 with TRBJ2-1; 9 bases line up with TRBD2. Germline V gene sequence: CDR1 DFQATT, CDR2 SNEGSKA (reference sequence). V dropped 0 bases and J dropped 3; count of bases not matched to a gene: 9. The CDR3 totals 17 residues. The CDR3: CSARDLKREEGYNEQFF. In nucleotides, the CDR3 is TGCAGTGCTAGAGACCTCAAGCGGGAGGAGGGCTACAATGAGCAGTTCTTC.

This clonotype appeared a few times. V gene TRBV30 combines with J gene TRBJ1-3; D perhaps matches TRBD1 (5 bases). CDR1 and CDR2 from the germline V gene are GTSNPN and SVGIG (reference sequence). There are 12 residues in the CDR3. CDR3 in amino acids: CTGGRSGNTIYF. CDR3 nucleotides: TGTACAGGCGGGCGCTCTGGAAACACCATATATTTT.

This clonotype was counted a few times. CDR3 nucleotides: TGTGCCAGCAGCCGGGACACCGGTAATGAAAAACTGTTTTTT. Its protein product is CASSRDTGNEKLFF. V usage is TRBV7-9 and J usage is TRBJ1-4; weak D call: TRBD1 (6 bases). Germline CDR1 reads SEHNR; CDR2 reads FQNEAQ (reference sequence). The CDR3 totals 14 residues. Trimming removed 5 bases at V and 4 bases at J, with 11 bases between.

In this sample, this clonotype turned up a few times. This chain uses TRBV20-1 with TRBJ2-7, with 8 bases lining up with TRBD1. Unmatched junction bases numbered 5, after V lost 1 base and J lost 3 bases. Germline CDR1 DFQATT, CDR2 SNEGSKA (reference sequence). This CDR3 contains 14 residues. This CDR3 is CSARGDRFHYEQYF. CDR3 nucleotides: TGCAGTGCTAGAGGGGACAGGTTTCACTACGAGCAGTACTTC.

In DNA, the CDR3 is TGTGCCAGCAGTTCCAGAACTACAGTGGGAATGAACACTGAAGCTTTCTTT. Amino acids: CASSSRTTVGMNTEAFF. The V and J genes are TRBV6-5 and TRBJ1-1, with D unclear. V lost 4 bases and J lost 0, with 18 bases in between. The CDR3 extends over 17 amino acids. The germline CDR1 and CDR2 sequences are MNHEY and SVGAGI.

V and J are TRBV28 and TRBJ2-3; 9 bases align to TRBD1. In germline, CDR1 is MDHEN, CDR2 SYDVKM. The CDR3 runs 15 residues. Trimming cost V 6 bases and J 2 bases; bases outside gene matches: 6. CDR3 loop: CASRSGTGITDTQYF. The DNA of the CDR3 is TGTGCCAGCAGGTCCGGGACAGGGATCACAGATACGCAGTATTTT.

The CDR3 DNA reads TGTGCCAGCAGCTTAGGGACTCCTATCGCCGGGGAGCTGTTTTTT. Amino acids: CASSLGTPIAGELFF. This chain uses TRBV7-2 with TRBJ2-2, with D maybe TRBD2 (5 bases). The germline V and J ends were trimmed by 1 base and 6 bases, with 12 bases remaining between them. The CDR3 sequence is 15 residues long. Germline loops: CDR1 SGHTA, CDR2 FQGNSA.

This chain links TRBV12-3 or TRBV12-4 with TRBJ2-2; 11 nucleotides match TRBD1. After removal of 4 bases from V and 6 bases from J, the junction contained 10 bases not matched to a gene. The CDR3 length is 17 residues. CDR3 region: CASSYGTGGRLPGELFF. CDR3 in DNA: TGTGCCAGCAGTTATGGGACAGGGGGTCGATTGCCCGGGGAGCTGTTTTTT.

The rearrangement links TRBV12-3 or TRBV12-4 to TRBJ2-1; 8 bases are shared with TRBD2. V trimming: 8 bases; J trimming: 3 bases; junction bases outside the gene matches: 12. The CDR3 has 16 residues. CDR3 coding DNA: TGTGCCAGCTCGAGATTGACGGGAGGGCACTACAATGAGCAGTTCTTC. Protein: CASSRLTGGHYNEQFF.

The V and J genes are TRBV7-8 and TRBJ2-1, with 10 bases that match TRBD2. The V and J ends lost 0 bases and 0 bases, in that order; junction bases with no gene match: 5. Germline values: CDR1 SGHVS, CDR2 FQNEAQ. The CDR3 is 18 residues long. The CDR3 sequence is CASSLASSGRSSYNEQFF. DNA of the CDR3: TGTGCCAGCAGCTTAGCCTCTAGCGGGAGAAGCTCCTACAATGAGCAGTTCTTC.

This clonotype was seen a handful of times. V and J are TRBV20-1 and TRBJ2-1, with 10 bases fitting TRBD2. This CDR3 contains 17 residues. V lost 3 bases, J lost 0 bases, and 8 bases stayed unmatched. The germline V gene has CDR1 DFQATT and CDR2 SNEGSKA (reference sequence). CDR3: CSASYGQRGGSYNEQFF. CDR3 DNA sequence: TGCAGTGCTAGTTACGGCCAGCGGGGGGGCTCCTACAATGAGCAGTTCTTC.

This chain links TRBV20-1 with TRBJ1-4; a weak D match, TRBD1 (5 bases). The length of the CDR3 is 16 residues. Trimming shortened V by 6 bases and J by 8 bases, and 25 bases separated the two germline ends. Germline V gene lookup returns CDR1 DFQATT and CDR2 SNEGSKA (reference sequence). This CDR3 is CSAPGTPGIPGEKLFF. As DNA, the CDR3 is TGCAGTGCACCGGGGACTCCGGGGATTCCGGGGGAAAAACTGTTTTTT.

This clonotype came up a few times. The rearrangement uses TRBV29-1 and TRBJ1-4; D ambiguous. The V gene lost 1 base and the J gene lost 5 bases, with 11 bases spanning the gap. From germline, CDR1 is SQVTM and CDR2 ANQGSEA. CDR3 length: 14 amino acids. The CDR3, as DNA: TGCAGCGTTGAAGTGCAATCCGGGAATGAAAAACTGTTTTTT. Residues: CSVEVQSGNEKLFF.

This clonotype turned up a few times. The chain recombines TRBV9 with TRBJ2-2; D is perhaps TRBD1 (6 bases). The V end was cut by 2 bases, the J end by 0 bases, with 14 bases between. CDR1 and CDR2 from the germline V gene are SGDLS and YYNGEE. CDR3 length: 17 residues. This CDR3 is CASSVQAGQSNTGELFF. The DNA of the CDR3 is TGTGCCAGCAGCGTCCAGGCAGGACAGTCGAACACCGGGGAGCTGTTTTTT.